A selection of T cell receptor beta chains follows, all from one sample in a study of glioma-infiltrating T cells after dendritic cell vaccination. Generated by immunoSEQ multiplex PCR, the TCRdb table keeps only in-frame clones and is missing some. This table holds tens of thousands of clones, approximately 75% found once. The material sequenced was blood, taken after dendritic cell vaccination. These receptors came from a human donor with glioblastoma. Each CDR3 is given with its conserved first and last residue. A D gene is named only where the DNA matches it firmly. The size entry is marked missing in some rows and otherwise reads once, few, many or a size class.

>TRBJ1-6|NA|TRBD1|TRBV5-6
CASSPTGTGGYNSPLHF
TGTGCCAGCAGCCCCACCGGGACAGGGGGCTATAATTCACCCCTCCACTTT
>TRBJ1-3|NA|NA|TRBV6-1
CASSERGSSGNTIYF
TGTGCCAGCAGTGAACGGGGTTCCTCTGGAAACACCATATATTTT
>TRBJ1-1|NA|NA|TRBV7-2
CASSAGRNTEAFF
TGTGCCAGCAGCGCGGGCCGGAACACTGAAGCTTTCTTT
>TRBJ1-1|NA|NA|TRBV6-5
CASRRGRGNTEAFF
TGTGCCAGCAGACGGGGGAGGGGGAACACTGAAGCTTTCTTT
>TRBJ1-5|NA|NA|TRBV30
CAWSQENLSNQPQHF
TGTGCCTGGAGTCAAGAGAACCTTAGCAATCAGCCCCAGCATTTT
>TRBJ2-1|NA|NA|TRBV7-8
CASSWGGQGNNEQFF
TGTGCCAGCAGCTGGGGGGGGCAGGGGAACAATGAGCAGTTCTTC
>TRBJ2-3|NA|NA|TRBV6-4
CASSESPTDTQYF
TGTGCCAGCAGTGAAAGCCCCACAGATACGCAGTATTTT
>TRBJ1-2|NA|TRBD1|TRBV5-6
CASSWTGGSGYTF
TGTGCCAGCAGCTGGACAGGGGGGAGTGGCTACACCTTC
>TRBJ1-1|NA|TRBD1|TRBV5-4
CASSLGQGARINTEAFF
TGTGCCAGCAGCTTGGGACAGGGGGCCCGAATAAACACTGAAGCTTTCTTT
>TRBJ2-3|NA|NA|TRBV25-1
CASTRDNTDTQYF
TGTGCCAGCACCCGGGACAACACAGATACGCAGTATTTT
>TRBJ2-3|NA|TRBD2|TRBV19
CASSSPLAGGTDTQYF
TGTGCCAGTAGTAGTCCACTAGCGGGGGGCACAGATACGCAGTATTTT
>TRBJ2-6|NA|NA|TRBV5-1
CASRGTSPRGSLGANVLTF
TGCGCCAGCAGAGGCACCTCCCCCCGGGGATCTCTGGGGGCCAACGTCCTGACTTTC
>TRBJ2-1|once|TRBD1|TRBV11-3
CASSLEGTADNEQFF
TGTGCCAGCAGCTTAGAAGGGACAGCCGACAATGAGCAGTTCTTC
>TRBJ2-3|NA|NA|TRBV5-1
CASSLEGRGLPITDTQYF
TGCGCCAGCAGCTTGGAAGGCCGGGGACTCCCTATCACGGATACGCAGTATTTT
>TRBJ2-5|NA|TRBD1|TRBV5-6
CASSRTGTGGTETQYF
TGTGCCAGCAGCCGTACCGGGACAGGGGGAACAGAGACCCAGTACTTC
>TRBJ1-1|NA|NA|TRBV2
CASSGSGRFYEAFF
TGTGCCAGCAGTGGTTCAGGGAGGTTCTATGAAGCTTTCTTT
>TRBJ1-1|many|NA|TRBV4-1
CASSQGLINTEAFF
TGCGCCAGCAGCCAAGGACTTATTAACACTGAAGCTTTCTTT
>TRBJ2-1|NA|NA|TRBV5-4
CASSTPWAPPVF
TGTGCCAGCAGCACCCCCTGGGCCCCCCCAGTCTTC
>TRBJ2-1|NA|NA|TRBV9
CASSVGVFNEQFF
TGTGCCAGCAGCGTAGGAGTGTTCAATGAGCAGTTCTTC
>TRBJ1-4|once|TRBD1|TRBV7-2
CASSLRDSATNEKLFF
TGTGCCAGCAGCTTAAGGGACAGCGCAACTAATGAAAAACTGTTTTTT
>TRBJ2-3|NA|NA|TRBV5-6
CASSLGGAGTDTQYF
TGTGCCAGCAGCTTGGGGGGCGCGGGCACAGATACGCAGTATTTT
>TRBJ2-6|NA|NA|TRBV2
CASTPPAGPGRSGANVLTF
TGTGCCAGCACCCCCCCGGCCGGCCCGGGGAGATCTGGGGCCAACGTCCTGACTTTC
>TRBJ1-3|NA|TRBD1|TRBV15
CATGQPSSGNTIYF
TGTGCCACGGGACAGCCCAGCTCTGGAAACACCATATATTTT
>TRBJ1-2|NA|NA|TRBV6-6
CASRPTAHYGYTF
TGTGCCAGCAGGCCGACAGCGCACTATGGCTACACCTTC
>TRBJ1-1|NA|TRBD1|TRBV2
CASSPGTGRTEAFF
TGTGCCAGCAGTCCCGGGACAGGGAGGACTGAAGCTTTCTTT
>TRBJ1-1|NA|NA|TRBV19
CASSIAQGLEAFF
TGTGCCAGTAGTATAGCTCAGGGGTTAGAAGCTTTCTTT
>TRBJ1-2|NA|TRBD1|TRBV4-1
CASSPLGQGIFGYTF
TGCGCCAGCAGCCCGCTGGGACAGGGGATTTTCGGCTACACCTTC
>TRBJ2-1|NA|NA|TRBV27
CASSPFRGEQFF
TGTGCCAGCAGTCCGTTCAGGGGAGAGCAGTTCTTC
>TRBJ2-1|NA|TRBD1|TRBV6-1
CASNIKQGDEQFF
TGTGCCAGCAACATAAAACAGGGGGATGAGCAGTTCTTC
>TRBJ1-1|NA|NA|TRBV11-2
CASSTQGTEAFF
TGTGCCAGCAGCACACAGGGCACTGAAGCTTTCTTT
>TRBJ2-5|NA|TRBD2|TRBV18
CASSPASGYQETQYF
TGTGCCAGCTCACCAGCTAGCGGATACCAAGAGACCCAGTACTTC
>TRBJ1-2|once|NA|TRBV6-6
CASSSSTGVIHYGYTF
NA
>TRBJ1-5|NA|NA|TRBV28
CASTQGQREHF
TGTGCCAGCACCCAGGGGCAGAGAGAGCATTTT
>TRBJ2-1|NA|TRBD2|TRBV5-1
CASSYSGGAEQFF
TGCGCCAGCAGTTACAGCGGGGGGGCGGAACAGTTCTTC
>TRBJ1-5|NA|TRBD1|TRBV6-1
CASRDREYQPQHF
TGTGCCAGCAGGGACAGGGAGTACCAGCCCCAGCATTTT
>TRBJ2-7|NA|NA|TRBV11-2
CASSYRAYEQYF
TGTGCCAGCAGCTACAGGGCCTACGAGCAGTACTTC
>TRBJ1-1|NA|TRBD1|TRBV7-8
CASSLDRDGEAFF
TGTGCCAGCAGCTTGGACAGGGATGGTGAAGCTTTCTTT
>TRBJ2-5|NA|TRBD2|TRBV5-1
CASSLQGTSVSETQYF
TGCGCCAGCAGCTTACAGGGGACTAGCGTCTCGGAGACCCAGTACTTC
>TRBJ1-2|NA|TRBD1|TRBV4-2
CASNGQGEGYTF
TGTGCCAGCAACGGACAGGGGGAGGGCTACACCTTC
>TRBJ2-3|NA|TRBD1|TRBV27
CASSSADRASDTQYF
TGTGCCAGCAGTTCCGCGGACAGGGCGTCAGATACGCAGTATTTT
>TRBJ1-1|NA|NA|TRBV9
CASSVDGGTNTEAFF
TGTGCCAGCAGCGTAGACGGAGGGACGAACACTGAAGCTTTCTTT
>TRBJ2-5|NA|NA|TRBV6-5
CASSRGGAEETQYF
TGTGCCAGCAGTAGAGGGGGGGCCGAAGAGACCCAGTACTTC
>TRBJ2-7|NA|TRBD1|TRBV5-5
CASYDRGYEQYF
TGTGCCAGTTATGACAGGGGGTACGAGCAGTACTTC
>TRBJ1-4|once|NA|TRBV30
CAWSTGKGTNEKLFF
TGTGCCTGGAGTACAGGGAAAGGGACTAATGAAAAACTGTTTTTT
>TRBJ2-2|NA|TRBD1|TRBV5-1
CASSLVDRVTGELFF
TGCGCCAGCAGCCTCGTGGACAGGGTGACCGGGGAGCTGTTTTTT
>TRBJ1-2|NA|NA|TRBV18
CASSPSPPSGSNTF
TGTGCCAGCTCACCCTCACCCCCATCAGGAAGCAACACCTTC
>TRBJ1-5|NA|NA|TRBV6-5
CASSVLNSNQPQHF
TGTGCCAGCAGTGTACTCAATAGCAATCAGCCCCAGCATTTT
>TRBJ1-3|few|NA|TRBV6-1
CASSAPWAGNGNTIYF
TGTGCCAGCAGTGCCCCTTGGGCAGGGAACGGAAACACCATATATTTT
>TRBJ1-1|NA|NA|TRBV27
CASSSSFGRFAEAFF
TGTGCCAGCAGTTCGAGCTTCGGGAGGTTCGCTGAAGCTTTCTTT
>TRBJ1-1|NA|NA|TRBV6-6
CATSLPSEHPVAFF
TGTGCCACCTCGCTACCCTCGGAGCACCCGGTCGCTTTCTTT
>TRBJ2-5|NA|TRBD1|TRBV5-4
CASSTDRVETQYF
TGTGCCAGCAGCACGGACAGGGTAGAGACCCAGTACTTC
>TRBJ2-1|NA|TRBD2|TRBV2
CASGLTPGLAGSNEQFF
TGTGCCAGCGGTCTAACTCCGGGTCTAGCGGGGAGTAATGAGCAGTTCTTC
>TRBJ2-3|NA|NA|TRBV9
CASSVAGTYQGDTQYF
TGTGCCAGCAGCGTAGCAGGGACATATCAGGGCGATACGCAGTATTTT
>TRBJ1-1|NA|NA|TRBV30
CAWTGELGNTEAFF
TGTGCCTGGACGGGGGAGTTGGGAAACACTGAAGCTTTCTTT
>TRBJ1-2|NA|NA|TRBV11-2
CASSFPGHGYTF
TGTGCCAGCAGCTTCCCAGGGCATGGCTACACCTTC
>TRBJ1-4|NA|TRBD1|TRBV6-1
CASSAPDRGTNEKLFF
TGTGCCAGCAGTGCTCCGGACAGGGGAACTAATGAAAAACTGTTTTTT
>TRBJ2-3|NA|TRBD2|TRBV4-2
CASSQRLSGGAMRTDTQYF
TGTGCCAGCAGCCAGCGGCTGAGCGGGGGGGCCATGAGAACAGATACGCAGTATTTT
>TRBJ1-5|NA|NA|TRBV30
CAWRQGNQPQHF
TGTGCCTGGAGGCAGGGCAATCAGCCCCAGCATTTT
>TRBJ1-5|few|NA|TRBV19
CASRDRSLNQPQHF
TGTGCCAGCCGTGATCGGAGTCTCAATCAGCCCCAGCATTTT
>TRBJ1-1|NA|NA|TRBV5-1
CASKPEGMNTEAFF
TGCGCCAGCAAACCGGAGGGGATGAACACTGAAGCTTTCTTT